The sequence of this TCR beta chain was determined in a study of T cell responses to AZD1222 COVID-19 vaccine (dated by TCRdb to the early 2020s). Turning to the overall study: A total of about 230 trial participants underwent TCR sequencing, of whom around 200 received two doses of AZD1222 and some 26 received two doses of the MenACWY control vaccine. Trial participants were enrolled by age into subgroups of 18-55, 56-69 and 70-plus years, and roughly 150, 30 and 60 TCR-sequenced participants, respectively, were included in these subgroups. Study-wide conclusions, independent of this receptor: Because no day 14 peak-response samples were available, the repertoires could be characterized only after the peak T cell response. Spike-specific TCR breadth and depth rose significantly after two AZD1222 doses compared with day 0 and with MenACWY recipients. Epitopes outside the regions mutated in the B.1.351 and B.1.1.7 variants were reportedly recognized by nearly half of the unique spike-specific TCRs. Conclusions about previously exposed vaccinees are limited, since just five or six AZD1222 recipients were seropositive for SARS-CoV-2 at baseline. Participants were mostly white British, with more females than males. The authors suggested clonal diversity may have been underestimated. The vaccine-associated CD4 TCRs covered the entire spike protein, and the dominant responses fell in regions 160-218 and 743-854. In the small 56-69-year group, the increase in depth fell short of significance, most likely because of low power.

V gives up 4 bases and J gives up 6 bases, and the segment between their germline ends measures 20 bases. CDR1 and CDR2 were assigned from the germline V gene as SGHRS and YFSETQ. From cysteine to phenylalanine, the CDR3 is 16 amino acids long. The CDR3 DNA has 48 bases and is translated from base 1. Sample time point, as interpreted from the label and publication: about 28 days (+/-7) after the second vaccine dose. AZD1222 recipients whose second dose came at about 4 weeks and those whose second dose came at about 12 weeks were combined into one group, since spike-specific TCR depth and breadth did not differ between the two schedules. The vaccinee samples were drawn from two UK trials, COV001 and COV002, one of which was a single-blind randomized controlled phase 2/3 trial testing AZD1222 (ChAdOx1 nCoV-19) in healthy adults. Trial participant PBMC samples were collected at day 0 and day 28 after the second dose for TCRbeta chain sequencing.

Worth noting for this clone: Its antigen remains unidentified. It has no much larger one-base neighbor in the sample; base qualities were not kept.

The CDR3 regions of human TCRbeta chains were subjected to immunosequencing. On the authors' methods: Repertoire TCRs were checked for matches against a reference library of SARS-CoV-2-specific TCRs that had been generated using the MIRA antigen-specificity platform. Breadth meant the fraction of unique TCRs that were SARS-CoV-2-associated, whereas depth meant the fraction of total T cells that were SARS-CoV-2-associated. Each spike-specific TCR was assigned to its reactive spike region and to a CD4 or CD8 class using the MIRA data. Log10-transformed breadth and depth values were compared by one-way ANOVA with Sidak's multiple comparisons tests. TCRdb re-hosts the immuneACCESS table, in-frame sequences only. Its copies lack some clones; in the studies checked, an unresolved V gene accounts for under half of them, and the cause for the rest is not known. V and J calls and clone size are copied from that table; D and trimming were computed from the DNA. In this sample the table shows roughly 140,000 clones, roughly 90% of which occur a single time. The top ten constitute more than 3% of the sample.

This receptor was identified in an adult who received the AZD1222 COVID-19 vaccine. The chain uses TRBV5-1 and TRBJ2-1; 5 matching bases give a weak D call of TRBD2. The input for sequencing was peripheral blood, taken 28 days after the second AZD1222 dose. CDR3 region: CASSNDPDSTFNEQFF. Read as DNA, the sequence is TGCGCCAGCAGCAACGATCCGGACTCTACATTCAATGAGCAGTTCTTC.